This note documents a single TCR beta chain sequence. V trimming: 0 bases; J trimming: 4 bases; junction bases outside the gene matches: 9. Per the germline V gene, CDR1 is MGHRA and CDR2 is YSYEKL. The CDR3 loop spans 16 amino acids. The data derive from a study of T-cell reconstitution after alpha-beta-depleted transplantation in children. During its preparation, the TCRbeta library received unique molecular identifiers. MiXCR was run by TCRdb on the PCR reads, yielding one entry per CDR3 protein. The sample holds 190,000 or so distinct CDR3 sequences, about 6.4% seen once. The source of this sequence is a human donor who donated a stem cell graft to a child with Wiskott-Aldrich syndrome. The chain has TRBV4-1 and TRBJ2-7, with 7 bases matching TRBD1. The sample consisted of PBMCs from the stem cell graft donor, taken from the stem cell graft. The CDR3 DNA reads TGCGCCAGCAGCCAAGATTCCGTTGACAGGGCTTACGAGCAGTACTTC. Its protein product is CASSQDSVDRAYEQYF.